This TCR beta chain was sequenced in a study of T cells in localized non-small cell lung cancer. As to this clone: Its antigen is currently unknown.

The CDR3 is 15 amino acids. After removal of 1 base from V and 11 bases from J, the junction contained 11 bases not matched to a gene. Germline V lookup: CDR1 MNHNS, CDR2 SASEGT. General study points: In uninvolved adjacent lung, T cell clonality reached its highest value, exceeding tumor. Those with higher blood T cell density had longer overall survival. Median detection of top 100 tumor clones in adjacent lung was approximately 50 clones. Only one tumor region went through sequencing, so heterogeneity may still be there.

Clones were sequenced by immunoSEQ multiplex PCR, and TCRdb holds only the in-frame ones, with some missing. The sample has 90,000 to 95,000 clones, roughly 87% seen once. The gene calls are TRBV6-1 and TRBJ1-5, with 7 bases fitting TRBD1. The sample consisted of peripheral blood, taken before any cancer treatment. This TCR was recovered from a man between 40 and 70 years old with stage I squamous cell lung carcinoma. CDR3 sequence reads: CASSEGGGYQRSQHF. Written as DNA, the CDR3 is TGTGCCAGCAGTGAAGGAGGGGGCTACCAAAGATCCCAGCATTTT.